One sample yielded the 22 T cell receptor beta chains listed below, sequenced in a study of beta chain features in type 1 diabetes. Since all of the isolated RNA was reverse transcribed, expressed TCRB transcripts were what got sequenced. Clones were read by immunoSEQ multiplex PCR, and TCRdb kept only the in-frame ones, dropping some. Of 110,000 to 150,000 clones listed, roughly 7.2% were seen once; the top ten hold 1.3% to 1.5%. Sample: central memory CD4+ T cells from blood. The receptor set was obtained from a woman aged 25 to 39 in good health.

This clone turned up a few times. DNA of the CDR3: TGTGCCTGGAGCGGGAGGGCCGGGAAGACCCAGTACTTC. The encoded protein is CAWSGRAGKTQYF. The chain has TRBV30 and TRBJ2-5; 8 bases fit TRBD2. Trimming took 3 bases from V and 6 from J; bases not matched to a gene: 6. The CDR3 is 13 amino acids. Germline V CDR1 and CDR2: GTSNPN, SVGIG (reference sequence).

This clone was counted between two and nine times. V usage is TRBV27 and J usage is TRBJ2-1, with D unresolved. The V gene lost 2 bases and the J gene lost 5 bases, with 10 bases spanning the gap. CDR1 MNHEY and CDR2 SMNVEV come from the germline V gene (reference sequence). This CDR3 spans 14 amino acids. Written as DNA, the CDR3 is TGTGCCAGCAGTTTAGGTTATGCGAACAATGAGCAGTTCTTC. Protein: CASSLGYANNEQFF.

The chain combines TRBV4-3 with TRBJ1-3; the D gene is possibly TRBD1 (5 bases). Trimming pared 0 bases from V and 0 bases from J, leaving 12 bases between. The CDR3 spans 17 residues. Per germline, CDR1 LGHNA and CDR2 YSLEER. The CDR3 loop is CASSQDLTDRSGNTIYF. In nucleotides, the CDR3 is TGCGCCAGCAGCCAAGATCTGACAGACCGCTCTGGAAACACCATATATTTT.

This clone was counted only a few times. This rearrangement joins TRBV11-3 to TRBJ2-1; a possible D gene is TRBD2 (5 bases). The CDR3 loop spans 14 amino acids. Germline V gives CDR1 SGHNT, CDR2 YENEEA. Trimming took 4 bases from V and 0 from J, leaving 7 bases between them. The DNA of the CDR3 is TGTGCCAGCAGCTCCCGGGGCTCCTACAATGAGCAGTTCTTC. Protein product: CASSSRGSYNEQFF.

The chain uses TRBV5-4 and TRBJ2-1, with 9 bases that match TRBD2. The length of the CDR3 is 16 residues. J lost 9 bases, V lost 1 base, and 11 bases had no gene match. In germline, CDR1 is SGHNT, CDR2 YYREEE (reference sequence). This chain's CDR3 is CASSLLDSGSSGEQFF. The CDR3 coding sequence is TGTGCCAGCAGCTTGCTGGATAGCGGGAGCTCCGGTGAGCAGTTCTTC.

This clone has ten or more counts. The chain employs TRBV4-3 and TRBJ2-1; D may be TRBD1 (6 bases). Looked up from germline, CDR1 is LGHNA and CDR2 is YSLEER. The CDR3 runs 14 residues. The V and J ends lost 2 bases and 2 bases respectively, with 7 bases between them. CDR3 loop: CASSQSGAYNEQFF. CDR3 bases: TGCGCCAGCAGCCAATCAGGGGCCTACAATGAGCAGTTCTTC.

The table lists this clone with a few counts. The rearrangement links TRBV6-1 to TRBJ2-1, with 12 bases lining up with TRBD2. V trimming: 4 bases; J trimming: 8 bases; junction bases outside the gene matches: 12. CDR3 length: 17 residues. Germline V lookup: CDR1 MNHNS, CDR2 SASEGT. The CDR3 protein is CASSGGSTSGSWDEQFF. The CDR3, as DNA: TGTGCCAGCAGTGGGGGTTCGACTAGCGGGAGTTGGGATGAGCAGTTCTTC.

This clone was counted a few times. The chain is built from TRBV19 and TRBJ2-1, with D perhaps matching TRBD1 (6 bases). There are 13 residues in the CDR3. Germline CDR1 reads LNHDA; CDR2 reads SQIVND (reference sequence). Trimming took 0 bases from V and 8 from J, leaving 8 bases between them. CDR3 residues: CASSIDQGYEQFF. CDR3 nucleotides: TGTGCCAGTAGTATAGACCAGGGGTATGAGCAGTTCTTC.

This clone was observed a handful of times. This chain links TRBV11-2 with TRBJ2-1; the D is unclear. V lost 2 bases and J 7 bases, leaving 6 bases between the germline ends. This CDR3 has 12 residues. Germline lookup yields CDR1 SGHAT and CDR2 FQNNGV. The CDR3 nucleotides are TGTGCCAGCAGCTTAACTCAAAATGAGCAGTTCTTC. Amino acid sequence: CASSLTQNEQFF.

The chain employs TRBV9 and TRBJ2-7; TRBD1 is a possible D gene (5 bases). V shed 4 bases and J shed 6 bases, with 17 bases lying between them. The CDR3 consists of 14 residues. CDR1 SGDLS and CDR2 YYNGEE come from the germline V gene. CDR3 amino acids: CASSQVGLGREQYF. Here the CDR3 DNA reads TGTGCCAGCAGCCAGGTGGGGCTAGGTCGCGAGCAGTACTTC.

This clone was observed a few times. The V and J genes are TRBV19 and TRBJ1-4; a possible D gene is TRBD1 (5 bases). V was shortened by 6 bases and J by 8 bases, with 16 bases between the two germline ends. The CDR3 loop spans 14 amino acids. The germline CDR1 and CDR2 sequences are LNHDA and SQIVND (reference sequence). The CDR3 region is CASREGHTEEKLFF. The CDR3 DNA reads as TGTGCCAGTAGGGAGGGGCACACAGAGGAAAAACTGTTTTTT.

This clone was detected only a few times. The chain joins TRBV28 to TRBJ2-4, with D tentatively TRBD1 (6 bases). V was trimmed by 1 base and J by 1 base, leaving 14 bases between them. CDR1 and CDR2 from the germline V gene are MDHEN and SYDVKM. The CDR3 extends over 17 amino acids. CDR3 loop: CASSLSATGWAKNIQYF. CDR3 sequence (DNA): TGTGCCAGCAGTTTATCCGCCACAGGGTGGGCCAAAAACATTCAGTACTTC.

This clone occurred a few times. The chain joins TRBV2 to TRBJ2-1; 11 bases match TRBD2. Germline CDR1 SNHLY, CDR2 FYNNEI. V dropped 5 bases and J dropped 8; count of bases not matched to a gene: 8. The CDR3 length is 15 residues. The CDR3: CASSYTSGRRDEQFF. The CDR3 region has the DNA TGTGCCAGCAGTTACACTAGCGGGAGAAGGGATGAGCAGTTCTTC. The complete variable domain, with remaining parts taken from reference TRBV2 and TRBJ2-1, reads EPEVTQTPSHQVTQMGQEVILRCVPISNHLYFYWYRQILGQKVEFLVSFYNNEISEKSEIFDDQFSVERPDGSNFTLKIRSTKLEDSAMYFCASSYTSGRRDEQFFGPGTRLTVL.

The genes are TRBV6-4 and TRBJ1-5, with no clear D. Looked up from germline, CDR1 is MRHNA and CDR2 is SNTAGT. The CDR3 loop spans 13 amino acids. Deletions cut 4 bases from V and 4 bases from J, with 8 bases between. The CDR3 reads CASSVTENQPQHF. The CDR3 bases are TGTGCCAGCAGTGTGACGGAGAATCAGCCCCAGCATTTT.

A note on this clone: An end of the junction does not agree with germline; a read error may underlie this. J is TRBJ1-2 and V is TRBV9; TRBD1 matches 7 bases. This CDR3 has 14 amino acids. Germline assignment: CDR1 SGDLS and CDR2 YYNGEE. The CDR3 bases are TGTGCCAGCAACGTAGGGGTACAGGGGAATGGCTACACCTTC. It specifies CASNVGVQGNGYTF.

The rearrangement links TRBV5-1 to TRBJ2-2; 8 bases agree with TRBD2. The V gene's germline CDR1 is SGHRS and CDR2 YFSETQ. This CDR3 is built from 15 residues. V lost 5 bases, J lost 7 bases, and 10 bases stayed unmatched. CDR3 DNA sequence: TGCGCCAGCAGTTCTCTAGCGGGCCGGGGCGGGGAGCTGTTTTTT. It is translated as CASSSLAGRGGELFF.

To note about this clone: At one of its ends the junction is not consistent with the germline gene, which may arise from a read error. The identical CDR3 is also encoded by other nucleotide sequences in the sample. The V and J genes are TRBV6-6 and TRBJ2-7, with TRBD1 matching over 8 bases. From germline, CDR1 is MNHNY and CDR2 SVGAGI (reference sequence). The CDR3 is 15 amino acids. CDR3 sequence: CASSHSGTGPYEQYF. Here the CDR3 DNA reads TGTGCCAGCAGTCACTCCGGGACAGGACCTTACGAGCAGTACTTC.

This clone was picked up many times. This chain connects TRBV7-2 to TRBJ1-1, with 8 bases fitting TRBD1. Germline lookup yields CDR1 SGHTA and CDR2 FQGNSA. V lost 5 bases and J lost 6; bases outside the gene matches: 8. The CDR3 runs to 14 residues. CDR3 nucleotides: TGTGCCAGCAGCCTTGGGACAGGTAGCGCTGAAGCTTTCTTT. Translated, it gives CASSLGTGSAEAFF.

This clone was observed a handful of times. The chain employs TRBV5-1 and TRBJ2-7; D ambiguous. V lost 6 bases to trimming and J lost 0 bases, with 25 bases between them. This CDR3 has 18 residues. Germline CDR1 and CDR2: SGHRS and YFSETQ. CDR3 bases: TGCGCCAGCATCCAACGAGAAAGAGAGCTAGGTAGCTCCTACGAGCAGTACTTC. Residues: CASIQRERELGSSYEQYF. The entire variable domain, with the rest obtained from reference TRBV5-1 and TRBJ2-7, is as follows: KAGVTQTPRYLIKTRGQQVTLSCSPISGHRSVSWYQQTPGQGLQFLFEYFSETQRNKGNFPGRFSGRQFSNSRSEMNVSTLELGDSALYLCASIQRERELGSSYEQYFGPGTRLTVT.

This clone turned up a few times. This chain joins TRBV19 and TRBJ2-5; 8 bases map to TRBD2. The CDR3 covers 15 residues. The germline gives CDR1 LNHDA, CDR2 SQIVND (reference sequence). V shed 6 bases and J 2 bases; nucleotides not matched to a gene: 8. The CDR3 region has the DNA TGTGCCAGTAGGAGGGGACTAGGGGGACAAGAGACCCAGTACTTC. This encodes CASRRGLGGQETQYF. Supplemented by reference TRBV19 and TRBJ2-5, the full variable domain reads DGGITQSPKYLFRKEGQNVTLSCEQNLNHDAMYWYRQDPGQGLRLIYYSQIVNDFQKGDIAEGYSVSREKKESFPLTVTSAQKNPTAFYLCASRRGLGGQETQYFGPGTRLLVL.

CDR3: CASNIGETQYF. The CDR3 coding sequence is TGTGCCAGCAATATCGGGGAGACCCAGTACTTC. The V and J genes are TRBV6-1 and TRBJ2-5; D is unresolved. CDR1 is MNHNS, CDR2 SASEGT, per germline. V gave up 7 bases and J gave up 5 bases, with 8 bases separating them. This CDR3 has 11 amino acids.

The table lists this clone with a few counts. The rearrangement joins TRBV28 to TRBJ2-6; possible D gene TRBD2, 5 bases. Germline assignment: CDR1 MDHEN and CDR2 SYDVKM. The CDR3 has 15 residues. V lost 6 bases and J lost 0, with 9 bases in between. The CDR3: CASSPGGSGANVLTF. CDR3 coding DNA: TGTGCCAGCAGCCCCGGAGGCTCTGGGGCCAACGTCCTGACTTTC.